These 22 T cell receptor beta chains share one sample of origin, sequenced in a study of T cells in Graves' hyperthyroidism and ophthalmopathy. RNA transcripts yielded amplified TCR beta CDR3 regions. During a first-round RT-PCR of the TCR CDR3, the HTBI primer set was used. TCRdb fed the multiplex PCR reads into MiXCR, producing one record per CDR3 protein. The repertoire holds about 550,000 distinct CDR3 sequences, with around 21% as singletons. The sequenced material came from blood. These TCRs come from a man aged 18 to 30 with Graves' hyperthyroidism.

This clonotype was observed many times. This chain joins TRBV20-1 and TRBJ1-5; 7 nucleotides align to TRBD1. The V and J ends lost 3 bases and 7 bases, in that order; junction bases with no gene match: 9. Germline V CDR1 and CDR2: DFQATT, SNEGSKA (reference sequence). The CDR3 is 14 residues long. The CDR3 sequence is CSASRRQGIQPQHF. The CDR3 DNA follows: TGCAGTGCTAGCCGGAGACAGGGTATCCAGCCCCAGCATTTT.

J is TRBJ2-6 and V is TRBV4-2, with TRBD1 identical over 10 bases. CDR3 length equals 21 residues. CDR1 and CDR2 (germline): LGHNA, YNFKEQ. Trimming cost V 4 bases and J 1 base; bases outside gene matches: 16. CDR3 DNA: TGTGCCAGCAGCCTCGAGGGACACTCAAGGACAGGGGGTTCTGGGGCCAACGTCCTGACTTTC. This translates into CASSLEGHSRTGGSGANVLTF.

This chain connects TRBV6-1 to TRBJ2-5, with 8 bases aligning to TRBD1. Germline V gives CDR1 MNHNS, CDR2 SASEGT. The CDR3 has 14 residues. The V segment lost 3 bases and the J segment 3 bases; nucleotides outside the gene matches: 3. CDR3 sequence reads: CASSEGQAKETQYF. The DNA for the CDR3 is TGTGCCAGCAGTGAGGGACAGGCTAAAGAGACCCAGTACTTC.

The chain employs TRBV4-1 and TRBJ1-2, with 8 bases lining up with TRBD1. Germline values: CDR1 MGHRA, CDR2 YSYEKL. The ends lost 1 base at V and 5 bases at J; junction bases unmatched: 6. CDR3 length: 15 residues. The DNA of the CDR3 is TGCGCCAGCAGCCAAGGACCAGGGGGCGAGTATGGCTACACCTTC. It encodes CASSQGPGGEYGYTF.

This clonotype has a handful of counts. This clone may be a read error of a much larger clone one base away. The chain combines TRBV30 with TRBJ1-5; D is unclear. V lost 5 bases, J lost 3 bases, and 17 bases lay in between. This CDR3 contains 15 residues. The germline V gene has CDR1 GTSNPN and CDR2 SVGIG (reference sequence). CDR3 sequence (DNA): TGTGCCTGGGGTCCATTGGGTAGTACCAATCAGCCCCAGCATTTT. Protein sequence: CAWGPLGSTNQPQHF. Combining the CDR3 with reference TRBV30 and TRBJ1-5 gives the whole variable domain SQTIHQWPATLVQPVGSPLSLECTVEGTSNPNLYWYRQAAGRGLQLLFYSVGIGQISSEVPQNLSASRPQDRQFILSSKKLLLSDSGFYLCAWGPLGSTNQPQHFGDGTRLSIL.

This sequence joins TRBV18 and TRBJ1-2; D ambiguous. From germline, CDR1 is KGHSH and CDR2 LQKENI. This CDR3 comprises 15 residues. The V end was cut by 0 bases, the J end by 8 bases, with 16 bases between. The CDR3 sequence is CASSPPSTPLSGYTF. The CDR3 DNA sequence: TGTGCCAGCTCACCACCGTCGACACCGCTTAGCGGCTACACCTTC.

This clonotype turned up a few times. The CDR3 region has the DNA TGTGCCAGCAGCGCGACAGGGATGAACACTGAAGCTTTCTTT. This sequence encodes CASSATGMNTEAFF. V usage is TRBV2 and J usage is TRBJ1-1; 7 bases match TRBD1. V gave up 6 bases and J gave up 0 bases; unmatched junction bases: 4. The CDR3 loop spans 14 amino acids. From germline, CDR1 is SNHLY and CDR2 FYNNEI.

As for this clonotype: This clone may be a read error of a much larger clone one base away. This chain connects TRBV12-3 or TRBV12-4 to TRBJ1-1; unclear D gene. With 3 bases removed from V and 6 bases from J, the gap between germline ends came to 11 bases. This CDR3 is 13 amino acids long. CDR3 in DNA: TGTGCCAGCAGTTTCGGCGTAGTCGCTGAAGCTTTCTTT. Translation: CASSFGVVAEAFF.

Many counts were recorded for this clonotype. The V gene is TRBV28, the J gene TRBJ2-7, with 8 bases matching TRBD1. J lost 3 bases, V lost 7 bases, and 5 bases had no gene match. Germline V gene lookup returns CDR1 MDHEN and CDR2 SYDVKM. The length of the CDR3 is 13 residues. The CDR3 here is CASTWTGSYEQYF. The CDR3 coding sequence is TGTGCCAGCACATGGACAGGGAGCTACGAGCAGTACTTC.

This clonotype was counted many times. V is TRBV12-3 or TRBV12-4 and J is TRBJ2-5; 8 bases agree with TRBD2. J lost 2 bases, V lost 2 bases, and 4 bases had no gene match. The CDR3 is made up of 15 amino acids. CDR3 DNA sequence: TGTGCCAGCAGTTTACCGGGGGGGTTGCAAGAGACCCAGTACTTC. Encoded protein: CASSLPGGLQETQYF.

This clonotype came up many times. V usage is TRBV20-1 and J usage is TRBJ2-2; 10 bases line up with TRBD2. V lost 0 bases, J lost 5 bases, and 12 bases stayed unmatched. This CDR3 has 18 amino acids. CDR1 and CDR2 (germline): DFQATT, SNEGSKA (reference sequence). The CDR3 bases are TGCAGTGCTAGAGATCGTCTAGCGGGGGCCGCTCGGACCGGGGAGCTGTTTTTT. Translated, it gives CSARDRLAGAARTGELFF.

Here the CDR3 DNA reads TGTGCCAGCAGCACTAACGGGGGAAAGAACACTGAAGCTTTCTTT. It yields the protein CASSTNGGKNTEAFF. The rearrangement links TRBV5-4 to TRBJ1-1; D is perhaps TRBD1 (5 bases). Between the trimmed V and J ends, which lost 4 bases and 1 base, there was a span of 14 bases. The CDR3 has 15 residues. Germline V gene data show CDR1 as SGHNT and CDR2 as YYREEE (reference sequence).

The chain combines TRBV5-8 with TRBJ1-1; unclear D gene. The germline gives CDR1 SGHTS, CDR2 YDEGEE. The CDR3 has 14 amino acids. Trimming pared 8 bases from V and 0 bases from J, leaving 14 bases between. CDR3 DNA sequence: TGTGCCAGAGTGCGGAGACCCCTGAACACTGAAGCTTTCTTT. It yields the protein CARVRRPLNTEAFF.

The V and J genes are TRBV6-1 and TRBJ1-2, with 8 bases lining up with TRBD1. The trim removed 0 bases at V and 2 bases at J, leaving 2 bases unmatched. The CDR3 is 15 residues long. In germline, CDR1 is MNHNS, CDR2 SASEGT. The DNA for the CDR3 is TGTGCCAGCAGTGAAGCCGGGACAGGAAACTATGGCTACACCTTC. Translated: CASSEAGTGNYGYTF.

This clonotype was recorded a few times. The chain has TRBV11-3 and TRBJ2-5; possibly TRBD2 for D (6 bases). Germline CDR1 and CDR2: SGHNT and YENEEA. V lost 3 bases and J lost 7, with 15 bases in between. CDR3 length equals 14 residues. The CDR3 bases are TGTGCCAGCAGCTTCGGAGGGCTTGGGGGGACCCAGTACTTC. Encoded protein: CASSFGGLGGTQYF. Full variable domain (missing parts from reference TRBV11-3 and TRBJ2-5): EAGVVQSPRYKIIEKKQPVAFWCNPISGHNTLYWYLQNLGQGPELLIRYENEEAVDDSQLPKDRFSAERLKGVDSTLKIQPAELGDSAVYLCASSFGGLGGTQYFGPGTRLLVL.

The sample holds many counts of this clonotype. In nucleotides, the CDR3 is TGTGCCAGCAGATCGGACAGCCCTCCCCAAAACATTCAGTACTTC. Amino acids: CASRSDSPPQNIQYF. The V and J genes are TRBV2 and TRBJ2-4; possible D gene TRBD1, 6 bases. Germline CDR1 reads SNHLY; CDR2 reads FYNNEI. V lost 6 bases to trimming and J lost 5 bases, with 17 bases between them. This CDR3 is 15 amino acids long.

This clonotype was found many times. The chain employs TRBV6-1 and TRBJ1-2, with D tentatively TRBD1 (6 bases). Trimming left V 6 bases short and J 0 bases short, with 17 bases between. The CDR3 length is 16 residues. Germline values: CDR1 MNHNS, CDR2 SASEGT. The chain's CDR3 is CASSPRGGVANYGYTF. CDR3 in DNA: TGTGCCAGCAGCCCAAGAGGGGGGGTAGCTAACTATGGCTACACCTTC.

As DNA, the CDR3 is TGTGCCAGCAGTCCCTCGAGGGCCTATGGCTACACCTTC. Its translation is CASSPSRAYGYTF. V is TRBV6-5 and J is TRBJ1-2; D not resolved. The germline V and J ends were trimmed by 5 bases and 4 bases, with 11 bases remaining between them. The V gene's germline CDR1 is MNHEY and CDR2 SVGAGI. This CDR3 has 13 amino acids.

The V and J genes are TRBV4-1 and TRBJ1-2; 7 bases map to TRBD1. The CDR3 sequence is 13 residues long. Trimming cost V 1 base and J 6 bases; bases outside gene matches: 2. In germline, CDR1 is MGHRA, CDR2 YSYEKL. CDR3 sequence (DNA): TGCGCCAGCAGCCAAGTGCAGGGGGATGGCTACACCTTC. Translation: CASSQVQGDGYTF.

There are a few counts of this clonotype. The chain has TRBV12-3 or TRBV12-4 and TRBJ1-2; D might be TRBD1 (5 bases). Trimming removed 7 bases at V and 8 bases at J, with 17 bases between. The CDR3 is 13 amino acids. DNA of the CDR3: TGTGCCAGCACGCCCAGAGGGGCAGGGGGCTACACCTTC. This codes for CASTPRGAGGYTF.

This clonotype was recorded at least ten times. This rearrangement joins TRBV7-6 to TRBJ2-2, with D perhaps matching TRBD2 (5 bases). CDR1 and CDR2 from the germline V gene are SGHVS and FNYEAQ. V lost 7 bases and J lost 1, with 10 bases in between. CDR3 length equals 14 residues. This CDR3 reads CASNEGRNTGELFF. The CDR3 coding sequence is TGTGCCAGCAACGAGGGAAGGAACACCGGGGAGCTGTTTTTT.

This clonotype was counted ten times or more. The chain is built from TRBV12-5 and TRBJ2-7; 7 positions match TRBD1. Germline CDR1 LGHNT, CDR2 FRNRAP. Unmatched junction bases numbered 5, after V lost 3 bases and J lost 6 bases. The CDR3 contains 13 residues. The CDR3 DNA sequence: TGTGCTAGTGGTTTACCAGGGGGAATCGAGCAGTACTTC. This encodes CASGLPGGIEQYF. Variable domain in full (rest from reference TRBV12-5 and TRBJ2-7): DARVTQTPRHKVTEMGQEVTMRCQPILGHNTVFWYRQTMMQGLELLAYFRNRAPLDDSGMPKDRFSAEMPDATLATLKIQPSEPRDSAVYFCASGLPGGIEQYFGPGTRLTVT.